These 19 T cell receptor beta chains came from one sample sequenced in a study of blood T cell repertoires in COVID-19. The assay was immunoSEQ multiplex PCR, and TCRdb's table has in-frame clones only and misses some. The repertoire holds about 200,000 clones, with approximately 84% as singletons. Input material: peripheral blood. These receptors were obtained from a woman aged 45-59 years with active or convalescent COVID-19.

CDR3 DNA: TGTGCCAGCAGCGTAGTGGGGAGCGCTGAGCAGTTCTTC. Its protein is CASSVVGSAEQFF. The V call is TRBV9, the J call TRBJ2-1, with D possibly matching TRBD2 (5 bases). Germline V gene sequence: CDR1 SGDLS, CDR2 YYNGEE. The CDR3 contains 13 residues. Deletions cut 0 bases from V and 9 bases from J, with 10 bases between.

This clone was picked up a small number of times. This chain connects TRBV10-3 to TRBJ1-1, with a tentative D call TRBD1 (5 bases). The V gene's germline CDR1 is ENHRY and CDR2 SYGVKD. The CDR3 runs 14 residues. V lost 0 bases and J lost 6, with 11 bases in between. DNA for the CDR3: TGTGCCATCAGTGAGTCAAAGGGGTGGTCTGAAGCTTTCTTT. This codes for CAISESKGWSEAFF.

This clone was counted a single time. The chain combines TRBV27 with TRBJ1-2, with TRBD1 matching over 7 bases. CDR1 and CDR2 from the germline V gene are MNHEY and SMNVEV (reference sequence). The CDR3 runs 14 residues. The ends lost 3 bases at V and 5 bases at J; junction bases unmatched: 6. CDR3 loop: CASSFHAGGYGYTF. The CDR3, as DNA: TGTGCCAGCAGTTTCCATGCAGGGGGATATGGCTACACCTTC.

The rearrangement joins TRBV6-5 to TRBJ2-5, with D perhaps matching TRBD1 (6 bases). This CDR3 spans 15 amino acids. V was cut by 7 bases and J by 0 bases, with 15 bases left in between. From germline, CDR1 is MNHEY and CDR2 SVGAGI. For the CDR3, the DNA is TGTGCCAGCAACTGGTTAACAGGGCACCAAGAGACCCAGTACTTC. Amino acid sequence: CASNWLTGHQETQYF.

The rearrangement links TRBV5-1 to TRBJ2-3; 8 positions match TRBD1. This CDR3 contains 15 residues. The V segment lost 1 base and the J segment 4 bases; nucleotides outside the gene matches: 5. CDR1 and CDR2 from the germline V gene are SGHRS and YFSETQ. Written as DNA, the CDR3 is TGCGCCAGCAGCTTGACAGGGGGTTATGCAGATACGCAGTATTTT. Translated: CASSLTGGYADTQYF. Full variable domain (outside the CDR3, taken from reference TRBV5-1 and TRBJ2-3): KAGVTQTPRYLIKTRGQQVTLSCSPISGHRSVSWYQQTPGQGLQFLFEYFSETQRNKGNFPGRFSGRQFSNSRSEMNVSTLELGDSALYLCASSLTGGYADTQYFGPGTRLTVL.

The V gene is TRBV5-1, the J gene TRBJ1-6, with D unresolved. The germline V and J ends were trimmed by 1 base and 7 bases, with 6 bases remaining between them. This CDR3 is built from 13 residues. Germline CDR1 and CDR2: SGHRS and YFSETQ. CDR3 amino acids: CASSLNSNSPLHF. The CDR3 DNA follows: TGCGCCAGCAGCTTGAACAGCAATTCACCCCTCCACTTT.

The rearrangement joins TRBV19 to TRBJ1-1, with TRBD1 as a possible D gene (6 bases). V was clipped by 6 bases and J by 1 base, with 12 bases between them. The CDR3 extends over 14 amino acids. Germline V gives CDR1 LNHDA, CDR2 SQIVND (reference sequence). CDR3 DNA sequence: TGTGCCAGTAGGAGGGACACAGGGAACACTGAAGCTTTCTTT. Translation: CASRRDTGNTEAFF.

The chain has TRBV5-1 and TRBJ2-4; no firm D call. This CDR3 spans 18 amino acids. Germline CDR1 and CDR2: SGHRS and YFSETQ. V was cut by 1 base and J by 6 bases, with 23 bases left in between. CDR3 residues: CASSLIGFRLPSVNIQYF. The CDR3 DNA is TGCGCCAGCAGCTTGATTGGTTTTCGCCTCCCGAGTGTAAACATTCAGTACTTC.

The genes are TRBV7-9 and TRBJ1-4, with 7 bases aligning to TRBD1. The trim removed 2 bases at V and 10 bases at J, leaving 4 bases unmatched. This CDR3 has 13 residues. Germline loops: CDR1 SEHNR, CDR2 FQNEAQ (reference sequence). CDR3 sequence (DNA): TGTGCCAGCAGCTTAACAGGGGCAGGAAAACTGTTTTTT. This sequence encodes CASSLTGAGKLFF.

Here the CDR3 reads CASRPYRELKSYEQYF. The CDR3 DNA reads TGTGCCAGCAGACCCTACAGGGAACTAAAGTCCTACGAGCAGTACTTC. The chain carries TRBV5-6 and TRBJ2-7; weak D call: TRBD1 (6 bases). Germline CDR1 and CDR2: SGHDT and YYEEEE. The V end was cut by 5 bases, the J end by 1 base, with 19 bases between. This CDR3 contains 16 residues.

V usage is TRBV6-5 and J usage is TRBJ2-5; 7 bases line up with TRBD1. Per germline, CDR1 MNHEY and CDR2 SVGAGI. The J segment lost 4 bases and the V segment lost 2 bases, leaving 10 bases of the junction unmatched. The CDR3 totals 16 residues. Written as DNA, the CDR3 is TGTGCCAGCAGTTACCGGCCAGGGGGTGTGCGAGAGACCCAGTACTTC. The encoded protein is CASSYRPGGVRETQYF.

This clone has more than one count but fewer than ten. The chain combines TRBV11-2 with TRBJ1-3; no firm D call. The CDR3 contains 15 residues. The ends were cut back, 1 base at V and 0 bases at J, with 7 bases in the middle. Germline V gene data show CDR1 as SGHAT and CDR2 as FQNNGV. CDR3 sequence: CASSLVLASGNTIYF. CDR3 nucleotides: TGTGCCAGCAGCTTAGTTCTAGCCTCTGGAAACACCATATATTTT.

This rearrangement joins TRBV27 to TRBJ1-4; maybe TRBD1 (6 bases). With 3 bases removed from V and 2 bases from J, the gap between germline ends came to 10 bases. The germline CDR1 and CDR2 sequences are MNHEY and SMNVEV (reference sequence). This CDR3 has 15 amino acids. CDR3 in DNA: TGTGCCAGCAGTTTCGGGGGGCCGACTAATGAAAAACTGTTTTTT. This codes for CASSFGGPTNEKLFF. Variable domain in full (rest from reference TRBV27 and TRBJ1-4): EAQVTQNPRYLITVTGKKLTVTCSQNMNHEYMSWYRQDPGLGLRQIYYSMNVEVTDKGDVPEGYKVSRKEKRNFPLILESPSPNQTSLYFCASSFGGPTNEKLFFGSGTQLSVL.

The gene calls are TRBV7-9 and TRBJ2-5; 11 nucleotides agree with TRBD2. The V and J ends lost 0 bases and 2 bases, in that order; junction bases with no gene match: 5. The CDR3 runs 17 residues. Germline CDR1 is SEHNR and CDR2 is FQNEAQ (reference sequence). In DNA form, the CDR3 reads TGTGCCAGCAGCTTAGCGGAGACTAGCGGGGTACAAGAGACCCAGTACTTC. Amino acid sequence: CASSLAETSGVQETQYF.

The CDR3 loop reads CASSPGAGGSTDTQYF. The CDR3 DNA is TGTGCCAGCAGCCCAGGGGCGGGAGGCTCCACAGATACGCAGTATTTT. The chain uses TRBV11-1 and TRBJ2-3; 8 nucleotides match TRBD2. The CDR3 has 16 residues. Germline V gene data show CDR1 as SGHAT and CDR2 as FQDESV (reference sequence). With V trimmed by 5 bases and J by 2 bases, 9 bases remained unmatched.

V is TRBV9 and J is TRBJ2-1; D not certain. The CDR3 runs 15 residues. V lost 1 base and J 4 bases, leaving 12 bases between the germline ends. From germline, CDR1 is SGDLS and CDR2 YYNGEE. CDR3 in amino acids: CASSVSDSNYNEQFF. CDR3 sequence (DNA): TGTGCCAGCAGCGTAAGTGACTCCAATTACAATGAGCAGTTCTTC.

The chain has TRBV29-1 and TRBJ2-3, with D uncertain. This CDR3 comprises 13 residues. V lost 6 bases, J lost 0 bases, and 10 bases lay in between. Germline V gene data show CDR1 as SQVTM and CDR2 as ANQGSEA. The CDR3 nucleotides are TGCAGCGTCGACTTGCTTAGCACAGATACGCAGTATTTT. It encodes CSVDLLSTDTQYF.

The rearrangement joins TRBV5-4 to TRBJ1-1; 8 bases line up with TRBD1. The CDR3 is 17 amino acids. The V and J ends lost 0 bases and 1 base, in that order; junction bases with no gene match: 8. CDR1 and CDR2 (germline): SGHNT, YYREEE (reference sequence). CDR3 amino acids: CASSLAPYGTGNTEAFF. The CDR3, as DNA: TGTGCCAGCAGCTTGGCACCTTATGGGACAGGGAACACTGAAGCTTTCTTT.

The genes are TRBV5-1 and TRBJ1-4, with 9 bases that match TRBD1. Germline trimming cut 2 bases from V and 2 bases from J; bases unmatched to any gene: 7. In germline, CDR1 is SGHRS, CDR2 YFSETQ. This CDR3 is 17 amino acids long. This CDR3 is CASSLGQGSRTNEKLFF. Here the CDR3 DNA reads TGCGCCAGCAGCTTAGGACAGGGGTCACGGACTAATGAAAAACTGTTTTTT.